These 16 T cell receptor beta chains were all obtained from the same sample, sequenced in a study of OX40 agonist ivuxolimab in advanced cancers. TCRdb keeps only in-frame clones here, not all; method: immunoSEQ multiplex PCR. The sample has approximately 13,000 clones, 80% seen once. The sequencing used CD4+ or CD8+ T cells sorted from blood, collected in a trial of the OX40 agonist ivuxolimab. These receptors came from an adult with an advanced solid tumor such as melanoma, head and neck, liver or kidney cancer.

The V gene is TRBV28, the J gene TRBJ2-2, with D unresolved. The CDR3 is 17 amino acids. Germline CDR1 and CDR2: MDHEN and SYDVKM. V lost 4 bases and J lost 0, with 15 bases in between. The CDR3 is CASSSDRLGSNTGELFF. In DNA form, the CDR3 reads TGTGCCAGCAGTTCCGACCGACTGGGGTCGAACACCGGGGAGCTGTTTTTT.

This chain links TRBV7-6 with TRBJ2-1; no clear D gene. CDR1 is SGHVS and CDR2 is FNYEAQ in the germline V gene. This CDR3 spans 15 amino acids. V was cut by 5 bases and J by 0 bases, with 11 bases left in between. CDR3 bases: TGTGCCAGCAGCCCGTCAACCAGCTCCTACAATGAGCAGTTCTTC. Its translation: CASSPSTSSYNEQFF.

CDR3 sequence (DNA): TGCAGCGTTGTGTGGCGTGAACTGAACTCCTACGAGCAGTACTTC. Translated, it gives CSVVWRELNSYEQYF. The V call is TRBV29-1, the J call TRBJ2-7; D gene uncertain. The V gene lost 4 bases and the J gene lost 0 bases, with 16 bases spanning the gap. From germline, CDR1 is SQVTM and CDR2 ANQGSEA. The CDR3 runs to 15 residues.

The chain couples TRBV6-5 to TRBJ2-5; D is possibly TRBD2 (6 bases). This CDR3 is 12 amino acids long. Germline-derived CDR1 and CDR2 are MNHEY and SVGAGI. The V end was cut by 8 bases, the J end by 5 bases, with 12 bases between. The CDR3 sequence is CASQLAMETQYF. The CDR3 region has the DNA TGTGCCAGCCAACTAGCTATGGAGACCCAGTACTTC.

In regard to this clone: A much larger clone lies one base from this, so it may be a read error. This sequence joins TRBV27 and TRBJ2-7; 7 nucleotides line up with TRBD1. Germline V gene data show CDR1 as MNHEY and CDR2 as SMNVEV (reference sequence). The length of the CDR3 is 13 residues. The trim removed 5 bases at V and 2 bases at J, leaving 3 bases unmatched. The chain's CDR3 is CASSPGTAYEQYF. The CDR3 nucleotides read TGTGCCAGCAGTCCAGGGACAGCCTACGAGCAGTACTTC.

The V and J genes are TRBV6-5 and TRBJ2-5, with no clear D. CDR1 and CDR2 from the germline V gene are MNHEY and SVGAGI. This CDR3 comprises 13 residues. Trimming left V 6 bases short and J 3 bases short, with 11 bases between. The CDR3 here is CASSQDSEETQYF. CDR3 sequence (DNA): TGTGCCAGCAGCCAAGACTCTGAAGAGACCCAGTACTTC.

This chain connects TRBV29-1 to TRBJ2-2; TRBD2 matches at 7 bases. After removal of 2 bases from V and 4 bases from J, the junction contained 7 bases not matched to a gene. The CDR3 totals 15 residues. In germline, CDR1 is SQVTM, CDR2 ANQGSEA. The CDR3 DNA sequence: TGCAGCGTTGAAAGTACGGCGGGAGTCACCGGGGAGCTGTTTTTT. Translated, it gives CSVESTAGVTGELFF.

This clone was counted between two and nine times. This sequence joins TRBV19 and TRBJ2-7; TRBD1 is a possible D gene (5 bases). The CDR3 spans 13 residues. V dropped 7 bases and J dropped 6 bases, with 16 bases sitting between them. CDR1 is LNHDA and CDR2 is SQIVND in the germline V gene (reference sequence). DNA for the CDR3: TGTGCCAGTAAAGGGGCTTTGTCTGGCGAGCAGTACTTC. Translated: CASKGALSGEQYF.

There are a few counts of this clone. This rearrangement joins TRBV7-6 to TRBJ2-6; 7 nucleotides align to TRBD2. This CDR3 region has 17 residues. Germline values: CDR1 SGHVS, CDR2 FNYEAQ. Losses at the gene ends were 0 bases for V and 5 bases for J; bases not matched to a gene: 7. Here the CDR3 DNA reads TGTGCCAGCAGCTTAGCACTAGCGTTATCGAGGGCCAACGTCCTGACTTTC. This translates into CASSLALALSRANVLTF.

This clone was detected only once. The chain has TRBV28 and TRBJ2-5; the D call may be TRBD1 or TRBD2 (6 bases each). Between the trimmed V and J ends, which lost 3 bases and 6 bases, there was a span of 14 bases. Germline values: CDR1 MDHEN, CDR2 SYDVKM. The CDR3 is 14 amino acids. CDR3 loop: CASSFRGGRKTQYF. The CDR3 DNA reads TGTGCCAGCAGTTTCCGAGGGGGGAGAAAGACCCAGTACTTC.

The chain links TRBV5-4 to TRBJ2-7; TRBD1 agrees at 8 bases. This CDR3 has 14 amino acids. CDR1 and CDR2 from the germline V gene are SGHNT and YYREEE (reference sequence). After removal of 1 base from V and 4 bases from J, the junction contained 4 bases not matched to a gene. In nucleotides, the CDR3 is TGTGCCAGCAGCTTGTACAGGGGGATGTACGAGCAGTACTTC. This sequence encodes CASSLYRGMYEQYF.

This clone appeared a single time. The chain carries TRBV28 and TRBJ1-6; 7 bases align to TRBD1. The V gene's germline CDR1 is MDHEN and CDR2 SYDVKM. Trimming took 5 bases from V and 12 from J; bases not matched to a gene: 10. There are 14 residues in the CDR3. CDR3 loop: CASSPVHRGKPLHF. The CDR3 coding sequence is TGTGCCAGCAGTCCCGTACACAGGGGAAAACCCCTCCACTTT.

The genes are TRBV15 and TRBJ2-3; tentatively, D is TRBD2 (7 bases). CDR1 is LNHNV and CDR2 is YYDKDF in the germline V gene (reference sequence). The CDR3 sequence is 16 residues long. Trimming left V 4 bases short and J 10 bases short, with 24 bases between. The CDR3 here is CATSINRDYFSGAQYF. The CDR3 DNA is TGTGCCACCAGCATAAACAGGGACTACTTCTCCGGGGCGCAGTATTTT.

This clone occurred a few times. The chain carries TRBV5-6 and TRBJ2-7, with a weak D call TRBD2 (5 bases). The CDR3 is made up of 12 amino acids. Trimming removed 4 bases at V and 3 bases at J, with 8 bases between. CDR1 is SGHDT, CDR2 YYEEEE, per germline. CDR3 loop: CASSTGFYEQYF. In DNA, the CDR3 is TGTGCCAGCAGCACGGGATTCTACGAGCAGTACTTC.

CDR3 region: CASSSPTSGFAYEQYF. The CDR3 bases are TGTGCCAGCAGCTCTCCGACTAGCGGGTTCGCATACGAGCAGTACTTC. The chain recombines TRBV7-2 with TRBJ2-7, with 10 nucleotides matching TRBD2. Germline V gene data show CDR1 as SGHTA and CDR2 as FQGNSA. After removal of 4 bases from V and 4 bases from J, the junction contained 10 bases not matched to a gene. The CDR3 length is 16 residues.

Points on this clone: At one boundary the junction diverges from the germline segment, which might be a read error. The chain recombines TRBV5-4 with TRBJ1-2; tentative D call: TRBD1 (5 bases). The germline V gene has CDR1 SGHNT and CDR2 YYREEE (reference sequence). The CDR3 totals 15 residues. CDR3 loop: CASSQDQRGNYGYTF. CDR3 DNA: TGCGCCAGCAGCCAAGATCAACGGGGCAACTATGGCTACACCTTC.